Below, 21 T cell receptor beta chains from the same sample are listed, as sequenced in a study of blood T cell repertoires in COVID-19. TCRdb keeps only in-frame clones here, not all; method: immunoSEQ multiplex PCR. This sample carries about 140,000 clones, about 83% of them seen once, and the ten largest clones take roughly 4.3%. The source material was peripheral blood. The receptor set was obtained from a woman aged 40 to 55 with acute or convalescent COVID-19.

The chain joins TRBV7-2 to TRBJ2-7; 13 bases match TRBD2. CDR3 size: 16 residues. The V gene end was trimmed by 5 bases and the J gene end by 6 bases; junction bases not matched to a gene: 10. Germline V gene data show CDR1 as SGHTA and CDR2 as FQGNSA. DNA of the CDR3: TGTGCCAGCAGCCCTACCACTAGCGGGGGGGCCGTCGAGCAGTACTTC. Encoded protein: CASSPTTSGGAVEQYF. Variable domain in full (rest from reference TRBV7-2 and TRBJ2-7): GAGVSQSPSNKVTEKGKDVELRCDPISGHTALYWYRQSLGQGLEFLIYFQGNSAPDKSGLPSDRFSAERTGGSVSTLTIQRTQQEDSAVYLCASSPTTSGGAVEQYFGPGTRLTVT.

J is TRBJ2-1 and V is TRBV24-1, with TRBD1 as a possible D gene (6 bases). Trimming left V 3 bases short and J 9 bases short, with 20 bases between. Per germline, CDR1 KGHDR and CDR2 SFDVKD. The CDR3 length is 16 residues. The CDR3 DNA follows: TGTGCCACCAGTGATGGTGCTGGACACCTAGGGGGTGAGCAGTTCTTC. Protein: CATSDGAGHLGGEQFF.

The chain carries TRBV2 and TRBJ1-2, with TRBD1 matching over 11 bases. The CDR3 runs 13 residues. Germline CDR1 reads SNHLY; CDR2 reads FYNNEI. The V gene end was trimmed by 11 bases and the J gene end by 7 bases; junction bases not matched to a gene: 9. The CDR3 loop is CAGTEGTGGGYTF. The CDR3 DNA is TGTGCCGGTACTGAAGGGACAGGGGGTGGCTACACCTTC.

The V gene is TRBV5-6, the J gene TRBJ2-7, with D possibly TRBD1 on 6 matching bases. The germline V gene encodes CDR1 SGHDT and CDR2 YYEEEE. The CDR3 is 14 residues long. V was trimmed by 2 bases and J by 2 bases, leaving 11 bases between them. The CDR3 loop is CASSLWTDAYEQYF. For the CDR3, the DNA is TGTGCCAGCAGCTTATGGACAGATGCCTACGAGCAGTACTTC.

The rearrangement uses TRBV18 and TRBJ1-1; the D gene is possibly TRBD1 (5 bases). Deletions cut 5 bases from V and 4 bases from J, with 11 bases between. The CDR3 consists of 13 residues. Germline V CDR1 and CDR2: KGHSH, LQKENI. The DNA of the CDR3 is TGTGCCAGCTCAATACAGGCCAGCACTGAAGCTTTCTTT. This encodes CASSIQASTEAFF.

This sequence joins TRBV27 and TRBJ2-7, with 11 positions matching TRBD1. This CDR3 has 14 amino acids. CDR1 and CDR2 from the germline V gene are MNHEY and SMNVEV (reference sequence). V lost 6 bases, J lost 3 bases, and 4 bases stayed unmatched. CDR3 coding DNA: TGTGCCAGCAGCTATGGGACAGGGGGCTACGAGCAGTACTTC. As protein: CASSYGTGGYEQYF.

The rearrangement links TRBV11-2 to TRBJ1-3; tentative D call: TRBD1 (6 bases). V dropped 6 bases and J dropped 7 bases, with 19 bases sitting between them. The CDR3 has 15 amino acids. Germline V gives CDR1 SGHAT, CDR2 FQNNGV. The CDR3 region is CASSWGRLPGNTIYF. DNA of the CDR3: TGTGCCAGCAGTTGGGGGCGACTCCCCGGGAACACCATATATTTT.

The chain couples TRBV21-1 to TRBJ2-4; the table names TRBD2, a call not compared with the DNA. TRBV21-1 is marked as a pseudogene. This CDR3 region has 15 residues. The CDR3 sequence: CASSKCVEAKNIQYF. The CDR3 nucleotides read TGTGCCAGCAGCAAATGTGTGGAGGCCAAAAACATTCAGTACTTC.

The V call is TRBV15, the J call TRBJ2-7, with TRBD1 as a possible D gene (6 bases). The V end was cut by 0 bases, the J end by 7 bases, with 13 bases between. Germline loops: CDR1 LNHNV, CDR2 YYDKDF (reference sequence). This CDR3 has 14 amino acids. DNA of the CDR3: TGTGCCACCAGCAGAGAGGGGGCAGGGCAAGAGCAGTACTTC. This codes for CATSREGAGQEQYF.

The V gene is TRBV7-2, the J gene TRBJ1-5; the D is unclear. The V gene's germline CDR1 is SGHTA and CDR2 FQGNSA. The CDR3 contains 14 residues. V lost 1 base, J lost 4 bases, and 8 bases lay in between. DNA of the CDR3: TGTGCCAGCAGCTTAGGGCAGAATAATCAGCCCCAGCATTTT. Protein: CASSLGQNNQPQHF. The full variable domain, completed using reference TRBV7-2 and TRBJ1-5, is GAGVSQSPSNKVTEKGKDVELRCDPISGHTALYWYRQSLGQGLEFLIYFQGNSAPDKSGLPSDRFSAERTGGSVSTLTIQRTQQEDSAVYLCASSLGQNNQPQHFGDGTRLSIL.

The chain couples TRBV20-1 to TRBJ1-3; D is unresolved. CDR1 and CDR2 (germline): DFQATT, SNEGSKA (reference sequence). V was cut by 6 bases and J by 0 bases, with 12 bases left in between. CDR3 length: 14 residues. The CDR3 DNA follows: TGCAGTGCGAGTAGGGAGAGCTCTGGAAACACCATATATTTT. This codes for CSASRESSGNTIYF.

This clone turned up a few times. J is TRBJ2-3 and V is TRBV7-3; a possible D gene is TRBD2 (6 bases). Germline V gives CDR1 SGHTA, CDR2 FQGTGA. The CDR3 consists of 13 residues. CDR3 sequence (DNA): TGTGCTTCGACGGGGGATGGCACAGATACGCAGTATTTT. Its translation is CASTGDGTDTQYF.

The chain uses TRBV6-6 and TRBJ2-3; D gene ambiguous. V was cut by 0 bases and J by 3 bases, with 7 bases left in between. CDR1 is MNHNY and CDR2 is SVGAGI in the germline V gene (reference sequence). This CDR3 has 14 residues. The CDR3, as DNA: TGTGCCAGCAGTTACTCAGCCGGGACAGATACGCAGTATTTT. It codes for CASSYSAGTDTQYF.

The rearrangement joins TRBV9 to TRBJ1-4; TRBD1 matches 8 bases. The V gene end was trimmed by 3 bases and the J gene end by 4 bases; junction bases not matched to a gene: 5. The CDR3 is 15 amino acids. The germline V gene has CDR1 SGDLS and CDR2 YYNGEE. DNA for the CDR3: TGTGCCAGCAGCGCAGGGGGCGCGGGTAATGAAAAACTGTTTTTT. It yields the protein CASSAGGAGNEKLFF.

CDR3 residues: CASSMEGAHPYNEQFF. CDR3 nucleotides: TGCGCCAGCAGCATGGAAGGAGCCCATCCCTACAATGAGCAGTTCTTC. The V call is TRBV5-1, the J call TRBJ2-1; D is ambiguous. The V gene lost 4 bases and the J gene lost 2 bases, with 16 bases spanning the gap. The CDR3 extends over 16 amino acids. Germline V gene data show CDR1 as SGHRS and CDR2 as YFSETQ.

CDR3 loop: CASSLLGDPSRRGNEQFF. In DNA, the CDR3 is TGTGCCAGCAGCTTATTAGGGGACCCTAGCAGGAGGGGTAATGAGCAGTTCTTC. The V and J genes are TRBV7-2 and TRBJ2-1, with a weak D call TRBD2 (6 bases). Germline CDR1 is SGHTA and CDR2 is FQGNSA. The CDR3 spans 18 residues. V was shortened by 2 bases and J by 7 bases, with 24 bases between the two germline ends. Together with reference TRBV7-2 and TRBJ2-1, the CDR3 gives the full variable domain: GAGVSQSPSNKVTEKGKDVELRCDPISGHTALYWYRQSLGQGLEFLIYFQGNSAPDKSGLPSDRFSAERTGGSVSTLTIQRTQQEDSAVYLCASSLLGDPSRRGNEQFFGPGTRLTVL.

The chain combines TRBV11-2 with TRBJ1-2; D is uncertain. Trimming cost V 1 base and J 8 bases, with 14 bases left between them. CDR1 is SGHAT and CDR2 is FQNNGV in the germline V gene. The CDR3 runs to 14 residues. The CDR3 spells CASSLVENVAGYTF. CDR3 DNA: TGTGCCAGCAGCTTAGTGGAGAACGTGGCGGGCTACACCTTC.

This clone has more than one count but fewer than ten. The rearrangement uses TRBV7-9 and TRBJ1-4; 7 nucleotides line up with TRBD1. Unmatched junction bases numbered 2, after V lost 0 bases and J lost 7 bases. This CDR3 has 14 residues. Germline loops: CDR1 SEHNR, CDR2 FQNEAQ (reference sequence). CDR3 nucleotide sequence: TGTGCCAGCAGCTTAGCGACAGGGATTGAAAAACTGTTTTTT. This gives the protein CASSLATGIEKLFF.

This clone occurred once. This rearrangement joins TRBV19 to TRBJ1-1, with D unclear. This CDR3 has 14 amino acids. Trimming took 7 bases from V and 4 from J, leaving 16 bases between them. From germline, CDR1 is LNHDA and CDR2 SQIVND (reference sequence). The DNA for the CDR3 is TGTGCCAGTATCGGAGGCCAGTTTGCCACTGAAGCTTTCTTT. It is translated as CASIGGQFATEAFF.

The gene calls are TRBV7-2 and TRBJ2-7; 9 positions match TRBD1. Germline assignment: CDR1 SGHTA and CDR2 FQGNSA. Trimming at V came to 1 base and at J to 3 bases, leaving 13 bases not matched to a gene. The CDR3 totals 18 residues. DNA of the CDR3: TGTGCCAGCAGCTTAGTAGGGACGGGACAGGGTCTTTACTACGAGCAGTACTTC. This gives the protein CASSLVGTGQGLYYEQYF.

This rearrangement joins TRBV6-5 to TRBJ2-7; D is perhaps TRBD2 (5 bases). Germline V lookup: CDR1 MNHEY, CDR2 SVGAGI. The CDR3 is made up of 15 amino acids. Trimming removed 0 bases from V and 5 bases from J, with 14 bases in between. The CDR3 DNA is TGTGCCAGCAGTTACTCCTTTGGCGGGCGGGACGAGCAGTACTTC. Its translation is CASSYSFGGRDEQYF.